Each of the 3 T cell receptor beta chains below was sequenced from the same sample in a study of cytomegalovirus exposure and HLA in healthy donors. A multiplex PCR was run with 60 Vbeta primers and 13 Jbeta primers. Sequencing was performed with immunoSEQ multiplex PCR; in TCRdb, only in-frame clones are kept and a portion is missing. The table has 150,000 to 200,000 clones, around 83% seen once. Sequences were obtained from PBMCs. These receptors all come from a woman between 40 and 55 years old in good health and CMV-seronegative.

The chain combines TRBV5-8 with TRBJ2-6; possible D gene TRBD1, 5 bases. V was pared by 5 bases and J by 0 bases, with 12 bases between. The CDR3 contains 16 residues. CDR1 is SGHTS and CDR2 is YDEGEE in the germline V gene. As DNA, the CDR3 is TGTGCCAGCAGTCAGGGTTTCTACTCTGGGGCCAACGTCCTGACTTTC. Translation gives CASSQGFYSGANVLTF.

This clone appeared once. This sequence joins TRBV4-2 and TRBJ1-2; D not certain. Between the trimmed V and J ends, which lost 0 bases and 8 bases, there was a span of 10 bases. Germline CDR1 and CDR2: LGHNA and YNFKEQ. This CDR3 has 13 residues. CDR3 loop: CASSQDGVGGYTF. The CDR3 nucleotides are TGTGCCAGCAGCCAAGACGGGGTCGGAGGCTACACCTTC.

In DNA, the CDR3 is TGTGCCAGCAGCTTGAAGCCCGGGACTAGCGGGAGCAAGAGCACAGATACGCAGTATTTT. Encoded protein: CASSLKPGTSGSKSTDTQYF. The chain employs TRBV7-6 and TRBJ2-3, with 14 positions matching TRBD2. CDR1 SGHVS and CDR2 FNYEAQ come from the germline V gene. This CDR3 spans 20 amino acids. With V trimmed by 3 bases and J by 0 bases, 11 bases remained unmatched.